The rows below give T cell receptor beta chains drawn from one sample of a study of blood T cell repertoires in COVID-19. The assay was immunoSEQ multiplex PCR, and TCRdb's table has in-frame clones only and misses some. Of fewer than 250,000 clones listed, about nine tenths are singletons. The sample taken for sequencing was PBMCs or T cells enriched from blood (not recorded which). The receptors come from a man aged 30 to 39 in a cohort exposed to, infected with or recovered from COVID-19 (not recorded which). The CDR3 runs from the conserved cysteine through the conserved F or W. D genes are given only for firm matches. Only some rows state a clone size, as once, few, many or a class for expanded clones.

j_call d_call v_call clone_size cdr3_nt cdr3_aa
TRBJ2-5 . TRBV6-2/TRBV6-3 . TGTGCCAGCAGTTATGTGGGGGGCCAAGAGACCCAGTACTTC CASSYVGGQETQYF
TRBJ1-2 . TRBV9 . TGTGCCAGCAGCGAAGTGCGGGGAGTCCAGAACTATGGCTACACCTTC CASSEVRGVQNYGYTF
TRBJ1-1 . TRBV2 . TGTGCCAGCATTAGACAGAACACTGAAGCTTTCTTT CASIRQNTEAFF
TRBJ1-4 . TRBV9 . TGTGCCAGCAGCGCGGAAAGGGGCAGAGGTGAAAAACTGTTTTTT CASSAERGRGEKLFF
TRBJ1-2 . TRBV21-1 . TGTGCCAGCAGCAACCCCGGACAGGGAGAGACCGATGGCTACACCTTC CASSNPGQGETDGYTF
TRBJ1-6 TRBD1 TRBV15 . TGTGCCACCAGCAGCAACTCAGGGGGCGATTCACCCCTCCACTTT CATSSNSGGDSPLHF
TRBJ2-7 TRBD2 TRBV7-9 . TGTGCCAGCAGCTTAGAAGCGGGAATCGGAAACGAGCAGTACTTC CASSLEAGIGNEQYF
TRBJ1-2 . TRBV28 . TGTGCCAGCACAGGAACCAACTATGGCTACACCTTC CASTGTNYGYTF
TRBJ1-2 TRBD1 TRBV7-3 . TGTGCCAGCAGCCCGACAGGGGGTGGCAACTATGGCTACACCTTC CASSPTGGGNYGYTF
TRBJ2-7 TRBD1 TRBV28 . TGTGCCAGCAGTTTCTGGACAGGGGTTAGCTCCTACGAGCAGTACTTC CASSFWTGVSSYEQYF
TRBJ1-5 . TRBV2 few TGTGCCAGCAGTGATATATCCCTTAGCAATCAGCCCCAGCATTTT CASSDISLSNQPQHF
TRBJ1-4 . TRBV5-8 . TGTGCCAGCAGCGGAGGCGACAGGCTCAATGAAAAACTGTTTTTT CASSGGDRLNEKLFF
TRBJ2-7 TRBD2 TRBV4-1 . TGCGCCAGCAGCCGGGGGACTAGCGATAACTACGAGCAGTACTTC CASSRGTSDNYEQYF
TRBJ1-5 . TRBV19 . TGTGCCAGTAGTATCGGGCCGGGGGGCAATCAGCCCCAGCATTTT CASSIGPGGNQPQHF
TRBJ1-2 TRBD1 TRBV11-2 . TGTGCCAGCAGATCCGACAGGGGGAACTATGGCTACACCTTC CASRSDRGNYGYTF
TRBJ2-1 . TRBV18 few TGTGCCAGCTCCCTACAGGGTGAGCAGTTCTTC CASSLQGEQFF
TRBJ2-7 TRBD1 TRBV11-2 few TGTGCCAGCAGCGCCTGGGACAGCTACGAGCAGTACTTC CASSAWDSYEQYF
TRBJ1-3 TRBD1 TRBV19 . TGTGCCAGTAGTAAAAAGGGGGCCGAGAGCTCTGGAAACACCATATATTTT CASSKKGAESSGNTIYF
TRBJ1-6 . TRBV7-2 . TGTGCCAGCAGCCCGGCTGCGGGATCTTCACCCCTCCACTTT CASSPAAGSSPLHF
TRBJ2-5 TRBD1 TRBV28 . TGTGCCAGCAGTTCGCCCCGGGACAGCCAAGAGACCCAGTACTTC CASSSPRDSQETQYF
TRBJ1-4 . TRBV5-5 . TGTGCCAGCAGAGAGACTAATGAAAAACTGTTTTTT CASRETNEKLFF
TRBJ2-1 TRBD2 TRBV11-3 . TGTGCCAGCAGCCTGATACTTAGCGGGAGTCTTGCCTACAATGAGCAGTTCTTC CASSLILSGSLAYNEQFF
TRBJ2-7 TRBD1 TRBV18 . TGTGCCAGCTCACCGGGACAGGGGGGCGGCGAGCAGTACTTC CASSPGQGGGEQYF
TRBJ2-1 TRBD2 TRBV28 . TGTGCCAGCAGTGAATTAGGGAGGGGCTCGTACAATGAGCAGTTCTTC CASSELGRGSYNEQFF
TRBJ1-3 . TRBV5-4 . TGTGCCAGCAGCCCGGCGACAGCTGGAAACACCATATATTTT CASSPATAGNTIYF
TRBJ2-5 . TRBV9 . TGTGCCAGCAGCGTAGGATGGGCCGATTCTCAGTACTTC CASSVGWADSQYF